This T cell receptor (beta chain) emerged from a study of siplizumab effects on memory and regulatory T cells. Findings and limits, study-wide: Naive T cells appeared more varied than memory cells and looked like key alloresponse contributors.

V lost 5 bases, J lost 2 bases, and 12 bases lay in between. CDR1 SGHNT and CDR2 YYREEE come from the germline V gene (reference sequence). This CDR3 contains 14 residues. Sequencing was performed with immunoSEQ multiplex PCR; in TCRdb, only in-frame clones are kept and a portion is missing. The repertoire holds about 120,000 clones, just over 90% seen once, with over 0.15% in the top ten. This clone was recorded once. The antigen remains unidentified. This chain uses TRBV5-4 with TRBJ2-3, with D possibly TRBD2 on 6 matching bases. This TCR was sampled from a human donor in good health. The sample comprised non-Treg CD4+ T cells sorted from blood. The CDR3 DNA follows: TGTGCCAGCAGTAAGGGAGGACTCACAGATACGCAGTATTTT. Translation: CASSKGGLTDTQYF.